The 21 T cell receptor beta chains listed next were all sequenced from one sample in a study of persistence of HIV-infected CD4 T cells. Their antigens are not known. This was the immunoSEQ version 4 assay in survey mode. Profiling relied on immunoSEQ multiplex PCR, and the TCRdb table lists in-frame clones only, not all of them. There are approximately 25,000 clones in the sample; around 72% occur only once, and about 1.7% lies in the top ten. Cells were stimulated with overlapping HIV-1 Gag 15-mer peptides. Responding CD4+ T cells were sorted by upregulation of both CD40 ligand and CD69. Sequences were derived from CD4+ T cells sorted from PBMCs after roughly 19-hour stimulation, sampled from a patient who received antiretroviral therapy. These receptors originate from an adult man with HIV who was CMV-seropositive.

This chain links TRBV18 with TRBJ2-7, with D unclear. Germline V lookup: CDR1 KGHSH, CDR2 LQKENI. The V and J ends lost 6 bases and 4 bases respectively, with 10 bases between them. The CDR3 extends over 12 amino acids. CDR3 nucleotide sequence: TGTGCCAGCTCCCCCTTGGAGTACGAGCAGTACTTC. This sequence encodes CASSPLEYEQYF.

The CDR3 loop reads CASSTSASGDGYTF. CDR3 nucleotide sequence: TGTGCCAGCAGCACTTCTGCCTCAGGGGATGGCTACACCTTC. V gene TRBV7-3 combines with J gene TRBJ1-2, with D possibly matching TRBD1 (6 bases). CDR1 and CDR2 (germline): SGHTA, FQGTGA. V gave up 5 bases and J gave up 6 bases, with 16 bases separating them. The CDR3 is 14 residues long.

The chain combines TRBV2 with TRBJ2-2; the match to TRBD2 covers 13 bases. Germline-derived CDR1 and CDR2 are SNHLY and FYNNEI. The J segment lost 5 bases and the V segment lost 6 bases, leaving 12 bases of the junction unmatched. This CDR3 is 18 amino acids long. The CDR3 DNA is TGTGCCAGCAGCCACGGGACTAGCGGGGCCTCGAGTACCGGGGAGCTGTTTTTT. Its translation: CASSHGTSGASSTGELFF. The entire variable domain, with the rest obtained from reference TRBV2 and TRBJ2-2, is as follows: EPEVTQTPSHQVTQMGQEVILRCVPISNHLYFYWYRQILGQKVEFLVSFYNNEISEKSEIFDDQFSVERPDGSNFTLKIRSTKLEDSAMYFCASSHGTSGASSTGELFFGEGSRLTVL.

The chain is built from TRBV19 and TRBJ2-2; D gene unclear. The V and J ends lost 3 bases and 5 bases respectively, with 7 bases between them. Germline-derived CDR1 and CDR2 are LNHDA and SQIVND (reference sequence). The CDR3 has 13 residues. The CDR3 nucleotides read TGTGCCAGTAGTATTAGTGGAACCGGGGAGCTGTTTTTT. It translates to CASSISGTGELFF.

This clone came up a few times. This chain joins TRBV2 and TRBJ1-6, with 8 positions matching TRBD1. Germline CDR1 is SNHLY and CDR2 is FYNNEI. With 5 bases clipped from V and 6 bases from J, the junction kept 6 bases outside the gene matches. The CDR3 runs to 15 residues. Here the CDR3 DNA reads TGTGCCAGCAGTCCCTCACAGGGGGGTAATTCACCCCTCCACTTT. Encoded protein: CASSPSQGGNSPLHF.

The chain is built from TRBV5-4 and TRBJ2-6; the D gene could be TRBD1 or TRBD2 (5 bases each). Germline assignment: CDR1 SGHNT and CDR2 YYREEE (reference sequence). The CDR3 spans 15 residues. Trimming took 5 bases from V and 1 from J, leaving 10 bases between them. CDR3 sequence (DNA): TGTGCCAGCAGACTAGGGGCTTCTGGGGCCAACGTCCTGACTTTC. This codes for CASRLGASGANVLTF.

This chain connects TRBV6-5 to TRBJ1-1; 8 positions agree with TRBD1. The trim removed 4 bases at V and 4 bases at J, leaving 11 bases unmatched. The CDR3 is 16 amino acids. Per germline, CDR1 MNHEY and CDR2 SVGAGI. This CDR3 is CASSSPGQGRGTEAFF. In DNA form, the CDR3 reads TGTGCCAGCAGTTCCCCTGGACAGGGTCGAGGCACTGAAGCTTTCTTT.

CDR3 region: CASSFSGTGGLLAQHF. In DNA form, the CDR3 reads TGTGCCAGTAGTTTCTCCGGGACAGGGGGCCTCCTAGCCCAGCATTTT. The V call is TRBV19, the J call TRBJ1-5, with 12 bases matching TRBD1. CDR3 length: 16 amino acids. CDR1 and CDR2 from the germline V gene are LNHDA and SQIVND (reference sequence). J lost 11 bases, V lost 5 bases, and 13 bases had no gene match.

This chain connects TRBV28 to TRBJ1-2, with D possibly TRBD1 on 5 matching bases. The CDR3 runs to 15 residues. V was trimmed by 5 bases and J by 4 bases, leaving 17 bases between them. The germline V gene has CDR1 MDHEN and CDR2 SYDVKM. CDR3 sequence reads: CASSPWDDGGYGYTF. CDR3 bases: TGTGCCAGCAGTCCATGGGACGACGGAGGCTATGGCTACACCTTC.

This clone appeared a single time. This chain links TRBV5-1 with TRBJ2-7; 9 nucleotides align to TRBD2. The germline gives CDR1 SGHRS, CDR2 YFSETQ. The V gene end was trimmed by 4 bases and the J gene end by 4 bases; junction bases not matched to a gene: 6. This CDR3 comprises 14 residues. The CDR3 loop is CASSPVAGGYEQYF. The CDR3 DNA reads as TGCGCCAGCAGCCCGGTGGCGGGAGGGTACGAGCAGTACTTC.

J is TRBJ2-7 and V is TRBV6-5; the match to TRBD1 covers 9 bases. This CDR3 spans 15 amino acids. Germline trimming cut 6 bases from V and 0 bases from J; bases unmatched to any gene: 6. From germline, CDR1 is MNHEY and CDR2 SVGAGI. The chain's CDR3 is CASSPGQGYSYEQYF. In DNA form, the CDR3 reads TGTGCCAGCAGCCCGGGACAGGGTTACTCCTACGAGCAGTACTTC.

The V gene is TRBV19, the J gene TRBJ1-1; TRBD1 aligns across 7 bases. CDR1 is LNHDA, CDR2 SQIVND, per germline (reference sequence). V lost 4 bases to trimming and J lost 2 bases; unmatched junction nucleotides: 7. The length of the CDR3 is 15 residues. CDR3 residues: CASSSPTGINTEAFF. The CDR3, as DNA: TGTGCCAGTAGTAGCCCGACAGGGATCAACACTGAAGCTTTCTTT.

The chain is built from TRBV18 and TRBJ1-5, with TRBD1 as a possible D gene (5 bases). V was cut by 3 bases and J by 3 bases, with 9 bases left in between. CDR3 length: 14 residues. Germline V CDR1 and CDR2: KGHSH, LQKENI. The CDR3: CASSPDRSNQPQHF. The CDR3 DNA reads as TGTGCCAGCTCACCTGACAGATCCAATCAGCCCCAGCATTTT.

The V and J genes are TRBV19 and TRBJ1-6; unclear D gene. CDR3 length: 12 amino acids. Germline V gene data show CDR1 as LNHDA and CDR2 as SQIVND (reference sequence). Trimming cost V 6 bases and J 5 bases, with 5 bases left between them. The CDR3 here is CASRGNNSPLHF. CDR3 coding DNA: TGTGCCAGTAGGGGTAATAATTCACCCCTCCACTTT.

V gene TRBV28 combines with J gene TRBJ1-5; TRBD1 matches at 10 bases. The CDR3 spans 14 residues. Germline values: CDR1 MDHEN, CDR2 SYDVKM. V trimming: 5 bases; J trimming: 5 bases; junction bases outside the gene matches: 3. The CDR3: CASSTGTGDQPQHF. The CDR3 DNA reads as TGTGCCAGCAGTACCGGGACAGGGGATCAGCCCCAGCATTTT.

V usage is TRBV19 and J usage is TRBJ2-7; 9 nucleotides line up with TRBD2. The CDR3 is 15 amino acids. Trimming cost V 2 bases and J 2 bases; bases outside gene matches: 4. Germline lookup yields CDR1 LNHDA and CDR2 SQIVND (reference sequence). The CDR3: CASSISGGPAYEQYF. The CDR3 DNA is TGTGCCAGTAGTATAAGCGGGGGGCCTGCCTACGAGCAGTACTTC.

This clone was picked up one time. The chain couples TRBV5-1 to TRBJ2-3; 10 bases align to TRBD2. Germline trimming cut 0 bases from V and 2 bases from J; bases unmatched to any gene: 6. In germline, CDR1 is SGHRS, CDR2 YFSETQ. This CDR3 has 17 residues. Here the CDR3 DNA reads TGCGCCAGCAGCTTGGGTGTGACTAGCGGGTACACAGATACGCAGTATTTT. Translated: CASSLGVTSGYTDTQYF.

The chain employs TRBV9 and TRBJ2-2, with 10 bases aligning to TRBD1. The CDR3 is made up of 17 amino acids. Germline V gives CDR1 SGDLS, CDR2 YYNGEE. Trimming cost V 4 bases and J 5 bases; bases outside gene matches: 11. CDR3 coding DNA: TGTGCCAGCAGCCCCCGACAGACAGGGGGCGGGACCGGGGAGCTGTTTTTT. Translation: CASSPRQTGGGTGELFF.

This chain joins TRBV10-2 and TRBJ2-3; 10 positions agree with TRBD2. Unmatched junction bases numbered 10, after V lost 4 bases and J lost 6 bases. The germline CDR1 and CDR2 sequences are WSHSY and SAAADI. This CDR3 contains 16 residues. The CDR3 region is CASSVPTSGPRDTQYF. As DNA, the CDR3 is TGCGCCAGCAGTGTCCCGACTAGCGGGCCCCGGGATACGCAGTATTTT.

CDR3 sequence: CASSPPTGPSGEQYF. The CDR3 DNA reads as TGTGCCAGCTCACCACCTACAGGACCTTCTGGGGAGCAGTACTTC. The chain links TRBV18 to TRBJ2-7; the D gene is possibly TRBD1 (5 bases). CDR3 size: 15 residues. Per the germline V gene, CDR1 is KGHSH and CDR2 is LQKENI. Trimming cost V 0 bases and J 7 bases, with 16 bases left between them.

The chain recombines TRBV10-3 with TRBJ2-2; D not certain. The CDR3 runs to 13 residues. CDR1 and CDR2 from the germline V gene are ENHRY and SYGVKD. Between the trimmed V and J ends, which lost 4 bases and 4 bases, there was a span of 7 bases. CDR3 in DNA: TGTGCCATCAGTGGGCCTGCCACCGGGGAGCTGTTTTTT. Its translation: CAISGPATGELFF.